These 21 T cell receptor beta chains share one sample of origin, sequenced in a study. Adaptor-ligated barcode primers were used to amplify TRBV12-4/TRBJ1-2 clonotypes. TCRdb independently ran MiXCR on the multiplex PCR reads; one entry per CDR3 protein. The sample records roughly 300 distinct CDR3 sequences, around 3.3% being singletons. Treg sorting used a CD4+CD25+CD127-/low gate. The sequenced material came from Tregs sorted from blood. Every receptor here comes from a female donor with breast cancer.

The sample holds many counts of this clonotype. This rearrangement joins TRBV12-3 or TRBV12-4 to TRBJ1-2, with TRBD1 matching 10 bases. The CDR3 extends over 18 amino acids. After removal of 6 bases from V and 5 bases from J, the junction contained 18 bases not matched to a gene. The CDR3 DNA reads as TGTGCCAGCAGGGGAAACCGGGACAGGGGAATGAGTTGGTATGGCTACACCTTC. Translated, it gives CASRGNRDRGMSWYGYTF.

This clonotype is large in the sample. Written as DNA, the CDR3 is TGTGCCAGCAGTTTAGTACGGAGCTATGGCTACACCTTC. Amino acid sequence: CASSLVRSYGYTF. The chain is built from TRBV12-3 or TRBV12-4 and TRBJ1-2; D remains unclear. The CDR3 covers 13 residues. Trimming stripped 1 base from V and 4 bases from J, with 7 bases between.

This clonotype was counted ten times or more. The rearrangement joins TRBV12-3 or TRBV12-4 to TRBJ1-2; the match to TRBD1 covers 7 bases. CDR3 size: 12 residues. Unmatched junction bases numbered 4, after V lost 6 bases and J lost 6 bases. CDR3 loop: CASRQGLDGYTF. The CDR3 DNA is TGTGCCAGCAGACAGGGGCTCGATGGCTACACCTTC.

This clonotype was seen repeatedly, ten times or more. The genes are TRBV12-3 or TRBV12-4 and TRBJ1-2; D perhaps matches TRBD1 (6 bases). V dropped 0 bases and J dropped 7 bases, with 18 bases sitting between them. The CDR3 has 16 amino acids. CDR3 protein: CASSLAGQKPGAGYTF. The CDR3 DNA is TGTGCCAGCAGTTTAGCGGGCCAAAAGCCAGGGGCTGGCTACACCTTC.

This clonotype was recorded at least ten times. This chain links TRBV12-3 or TRBV12-4 with TRBJ1-2; 8 nucleotides line up with TRBD1. The CDR3 runs 13 residues. The V gene end was trimmed by 8 bases and the J gene end by 4 bases; junction bases not matched to a gene: 6. The CDR3 loop is CASSGQGVYGYTF. CDR3 in DNA: TGTGCCAGCTCCGGACAGGGAGTCTATGGCTACACCTTC.

By proportion, this clonotype is large (0.1 to 1%). The chain recombines TRBV12-3 or TRBV12-4 with TRBJ1-2, with a tentative D call TRBD1 (6 bases). Trimming shortened V by 5 bases and J by 5 bases, and 15 bases separated the two germline ends. This CDR3 has 14 amino acids. In DNA, the CDR3 is TGTGCCAGCAGTCCCCGTCAGGGGAGGTATGGCTACACCTTC. Translation: CASSPRQGRYGYTF.

This clonotype was counted at least ten times. The rearrangement joins TRBV12-3 or TRBV12-4 to TRBJ1-2, with 9 bases that match TRBD1. The CDR3 has 14 residues. V dropped 6 bases and J dropped 8; count of bases not matched to a gene: 10. The CDR3 bases are TGTGCCAGCAGCGATCCGGGACAGGGTTACGGCTACACCTTC. It yields the protein CASSDPGQGYGYTF.

This clonotype was counted at least ten times. The chain has TRBV12-3 or TRBV12-4 and TRBJ1-2, with D unresolved. CDR3 size: 14 residues. Trimming cost V 5 bases and J 5 bases, with 15 bases left between them. The CDR3 bases are TGTGCCAGCAGTCCTTTCTCGGGGATTTATGGCTACACCTTC. The encoded protein is CASSPFSGIYGYTF.

This clonotype was detected many times. The CDR3 nucleotides read TGTGCCAGCAGTTTCCGCAGGGGATGGGGCTATGGCTACACCTTC. Translation: CASSFRRGWGYGYTF. The V call is TRBV12-3 or TRBV12-4, the J call TRBJ1-2, with D maybe TRBD1 (6 bases). Trimming shortened V by 3 bases and J by 4 bases, and 15 bases separated the two germline ends. The CDR3 is 15 residues long.

V and J are TRBV12-3 or TRBV12-4 and TRBJ1-2, with 8 bases matching TRBD1. V lost 5 bases and J lost 8; bases outside the gene matches: 7. The CDR3 consists of 13 residues. DNA for the CDR3: TGTGCCAGCAGTAGTCTCGACAGGGGCGGCTACACCTTC. Translated: CASSSLDRGGYTF.

This clonotype is medium-sized within its sample. The chain joins TRBV12-3 or TRBV12-4 to TRBJ1-2; tentatively, D is TRBD1 (6 bases). The CDR3 has 13 amino acids. The V end was cut by 6 bases, the J end by 4 bases, with 12 bases between. The CDR3 region is CASRSQGLYGYTF. CDR3 nucleotides: TGTGCCAGCAGGTCACAGGGACTCTATGGCTACACCTTC.

This clonotype was counted ten times or more. The V and J genes are TRBV12-3 or TRBV12-4 and TRBJ1-2; no clear D gene. CDR3 size: 11 residues. The ends were cut back, 5 bases at V and 4 bases at J, with 5 bases in the middle. This CDR3 is CASSDIYGYTF. CDR3 bases: TGTGCCAGCAGTGATATCTATGGCTACACCTTC.

Sample share makes this clonotype medium-sized. The V and J genes are TRBV12-3 or TRBV12-4 and TRBJ1-2; D is perhaps TRBD1 (6 bases). The CDR3 has 14 amino acids. The V end was cut by 8 bases, the J end by 1 base, with 14 bases between. This CDR3 is CASGSPGVNYGYTF. The CDR3 DNA is TGTGCCAGCGGCTCTCCAGGGGTTAACTATGGCTACACCTTC.

This clonotype ranks as large. The V and J genes are TRBV12-3 or TRBV12-4 and TRBJ1-2; a possible D gene is TRBD1 (6 bases). CDR3 length: 13 residues. Trimming shortened V by 10 bases and J by 4 bases, and 16 bases separated the two germline ends. Written as DNA, the CDR3 is TGTGCCACTCGGGGAACAGGGACCTATGGCTACACCTTC. This encodes CATRGTGTYGYTF.

By its share, this clonotype is medium-sized. The chain links TRBV12-3 or TRBV12-4 to TRBJ1-2, with a weak D call TRBD1 (5 bases). The CDR3 runs 12 residues. Trimming took off 6 bases at V and 13 bases at J, with 18 bases between the two ends. This CDR3 is CASSWGPTPRTF. In DNA, the CDR3 is TGTGCCAGCAGCTGGGGCCCGACTCCCCGCACCTTC.

This clonotype occurred many times. The chain employs TRBV12-3 or TRBV12-4 and TRBJ1-2; D is unclear. Trimming stripped 3 bases from V and 6 bases from J, with 11 bases between. The CDR3 runs 13 residues. This CDR3 reads CASSFAETHGYTF. DNA of the CDR3: TGTGCCAGCAGTTTCGCCGAGACCCATGGCTACACCTTC.

Judged by abundance, this clonotype is medium-sized. The rearrangement links TRBV12-3 or TRBV12-4 to TRBJ1-2; tentative D call: TRBD1 (5 bases). Between the trimmed V and J ends, which lost 3 bases and 4 bases, there was a span of 9 bases. This CDR3 contains 13 residues. The CDR3 sequence: CASSLGLPYGYTF. Written as DNA, the CDR3 is TGTGCCAGCAGTTTGGGACTCCCCTATGGCTACACCTTC.

This clonotype is hyperexpanded in the sample. This chain links TRBV12-3 or TRBV12-4 with TRBJ1-2; the D is unclear. CDR3 length: 12 amino acids. V lost 8 bases to trimming and J lost 7 bases, with 14 bases between them. The CDR3 sequence is CASGLGVRGYTF. CDR3 nucleotide sequence: TGTGCCAGCGGGCTCGGGGTACGTGGCTACACCTTC.

In this sample, this clonotype is large (0.1 to 1%). J is TRBJ1-2 and V is TRBV12-3 or TRBV12-4, with D hard to call. Trimming removed 6 bases at V and 6 bases at J, with 14 bases between. The CDR3 sequence is 13 residues long. The chain's CDR3 is CASSYNNMDGYTF. CDR3 bases: TGTGCCAGCAGCTATAATAATATGGATGGCTACACCTTC.

This clonotype was picked up many times. The genes are TRBV12-3 or TRBV12-4 and TRBJ1-2; 7 nucleotides match TRBD1. The ends lost 8 bases at V and 4 bases at J; junction bases unmatched: 7. The CDR3 loop spans 13 amino acids. The CDR3: CASHRGAGYGYTF. Written as DNA, the CDR3 is TGTGCCAGCCACAGGGGCGCGGGCTATGGCTACACCTTC.

The sample holds many counts of this clonotype. The chain is built from TRBV12-3 or TRBV12-4 and TRBJ1-2, with 7 bases identical to TRBD1. The CDR3 has 14 amino acids. The V segment lost 6 bases and the J segment 4 bases; nucleotides outside the gene matches: 8. Here the CDR3 reads CASRIRRDSYGYTF. CDR3 coding DNA: TGTGCCAGCAGGATTCGGCGGGACAGCTATGGCTACACCTTC.